This T cell receptor (beta chain) was obtained from a study of shared clonotypes between healthy human individuals. Study-wide results and limits: Among several donors, about 5% of naive CD4 clonotypes were found in common.

As defined, naive CD8 cells were CD45RO-negative and positively selected for CCR7, with terminally differentiated effector memory CD45RA+ cells excluded. Several immunoSEQ plates held equal portions of the genomic DNA taken from each subset. Data came from immunoSEQ multiplex PCR; TCRdb stores just in-frame clones and leaves some out. The sample holds roughly 810,000 clones, about 96% seen once. V shed 4 bases and J 3 bases; nucleotides not matched to a gene: 10. CDR1 SGDLS and CDR2 YYNGEE come from the germline V gene. The CDR3 has 15 amino acids. As for this clone: Its specificity is not known.

Specimen: naive CD8+ T cells sorted from blood. This sequence was found in a man aged 30 to 39 in good health. The chain links TRBV9 to TRBJ2-7; the match to TRBD2 covers 7 bases. The CDR3 spells CASSPMGRGDYEQYF. CDR3 DNA: TGTGCCAGCAGCCCCATGGGGAGGGGAGACTACGAGCAGTACTTC.